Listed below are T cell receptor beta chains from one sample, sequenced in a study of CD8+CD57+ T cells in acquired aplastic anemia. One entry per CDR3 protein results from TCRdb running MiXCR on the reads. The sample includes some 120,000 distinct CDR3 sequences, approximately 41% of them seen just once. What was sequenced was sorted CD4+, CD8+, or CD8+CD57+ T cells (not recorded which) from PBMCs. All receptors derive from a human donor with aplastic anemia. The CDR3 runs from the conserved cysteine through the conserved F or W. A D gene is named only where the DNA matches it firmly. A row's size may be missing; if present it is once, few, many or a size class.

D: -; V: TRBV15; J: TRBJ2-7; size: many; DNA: TGTGCCACCAGCAGAAGCCCAGGGACCGCCACCTACGAGCAGTACTTC; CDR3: CATSRSPGTATYEQYF
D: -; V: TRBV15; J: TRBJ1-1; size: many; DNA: TGTGCCACCAGCAGAGATCGGGGAATGAACACTGAAGCTTTCTTT; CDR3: CATSRDRGMNTEAFF
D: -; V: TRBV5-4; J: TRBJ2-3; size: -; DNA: TGTGCCAGCAGATCAAGAGGCGGAGATACGCAGTATTTT; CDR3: CASRSRGGDTQYF
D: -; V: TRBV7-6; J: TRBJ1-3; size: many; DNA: TGTGCCAGCAGCTCCCCATCTCTGGGCTCTGGAAACACCATATATTTT; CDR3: CASSSPSLGSGNTIYF
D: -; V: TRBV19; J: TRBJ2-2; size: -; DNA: TGTGCCAGTAGTATGGAAGGGCTCCACTTCGCGAACACCGGGGAGCTGTTTTTT; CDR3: CASSMEGLHFANTGELFF
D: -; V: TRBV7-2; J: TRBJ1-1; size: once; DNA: TGTGCCAGCAGTCGCAGGGGCCAAGCTTTCTTT; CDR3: CASSRRGQAFF
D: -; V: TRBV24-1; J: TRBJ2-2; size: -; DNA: TGTGCCACCAGCGACCGGGGCGGAGACAATGAGGAGCTGTTTTTT; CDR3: CATSDRGGDNEELFF
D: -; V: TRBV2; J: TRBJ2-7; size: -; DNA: TGTGCCAGCAGTCACGATTCCTACGAGCAGTACTTC; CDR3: CASSHDSYEQYF
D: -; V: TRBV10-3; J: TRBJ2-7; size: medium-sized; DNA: TGTGCCATCAGTGAGTCTGGGGACACCTACGAGCAGTACTTC; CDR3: CAISESGDTYEQYF
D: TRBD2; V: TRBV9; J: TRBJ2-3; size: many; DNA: TGTGCCAGCAGCGTAGGGAGCGGGGAGAAGCAGTATTTT; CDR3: CASSVGSGEKQYF
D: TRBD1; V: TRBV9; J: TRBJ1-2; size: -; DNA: TGTGCCAGCAGCCCTGAACCAGACAGGGGGCCTGTCTATGGCTACACCTTC; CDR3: CASSPEPDRGPVYGYTF
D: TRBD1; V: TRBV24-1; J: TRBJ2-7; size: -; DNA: TGTGCTACCCGGGACAGGCTTAATGACGAGCAGTACTTC; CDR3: CATRDRLNDEQYF
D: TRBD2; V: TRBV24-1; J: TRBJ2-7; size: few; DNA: TGTGCCACCAGTGGCCTCTCTCGGACTAGCGGGAAGTACGAGCAGTACTTC; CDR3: CATSGLSRTSGKYEQYF
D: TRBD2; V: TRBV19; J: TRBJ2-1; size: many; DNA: TGTGCCAGTAGTATACTAGCGGGCGGGTCCTACAATGAGCAGTTCTTC; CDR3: CASSILAGGSYNEQFF
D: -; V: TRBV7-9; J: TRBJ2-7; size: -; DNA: TGTGCCAGCAGCTTAGTCTCCTCCTACGAGCAGTACTTC; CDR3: CASSLVSSYEQYF
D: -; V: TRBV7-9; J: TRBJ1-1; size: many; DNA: TGTGCCAGCAGCTTAAGGGACACCCTGAACACTGAAGCTTTCTTT; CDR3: CASSLRDTLNTEAFF
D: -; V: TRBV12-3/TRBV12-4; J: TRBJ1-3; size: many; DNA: TGTGCCAGCAGTTTAAGGACGCTCGGAAACACCATATATTTT; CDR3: CASSLRTLGNTIYF
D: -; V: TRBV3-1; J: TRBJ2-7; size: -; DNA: TGTGCCAGCAGCCAAGTTAGTCTTGGCCGCTACGAGCAGTACTTC; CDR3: CASSQVSLGRYEQYF
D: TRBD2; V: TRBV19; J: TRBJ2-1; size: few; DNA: TGTGCCAGTAGTATACCCAGACTAGCGGGGGTTCACTACAATGAGCAGTTCTTC; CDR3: CASSIPRLAGVHYNEQFF
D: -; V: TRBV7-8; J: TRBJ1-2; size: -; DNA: TGTGCCAGCAGCTTGCCGCGGGACTATGGCTACACCTTC; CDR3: CASSLPRDYGYTF
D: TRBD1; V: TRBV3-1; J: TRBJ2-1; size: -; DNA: TGTGCCAGCAGGGGGACAGTGAGCTCCTACAATGAGCAGTTCTTC; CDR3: CASRGTVSSYNEQFF
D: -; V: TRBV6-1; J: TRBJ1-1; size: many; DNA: TGTGCCAGCAATTCCCAGGGCGCCACTGAAGCTTTCTTT; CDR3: CASNSQGATEAFF
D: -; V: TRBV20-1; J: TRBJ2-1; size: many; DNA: TGCGGAGTGCGCGGGGCGCGAAGCCGGCTTGGGCAGTTCTTC; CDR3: CGVRGARSRLGQFF
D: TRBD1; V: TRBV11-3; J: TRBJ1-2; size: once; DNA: TGTGCCAGCAGCCGGAGACAGGGCTGGGACTATGGCTACACCTTC; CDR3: CASSRRQGWDYGYTF
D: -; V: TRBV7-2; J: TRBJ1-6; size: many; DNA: TGTGCCAGCAGCTTAGAGAACTCGGGAAACGCCCTCCACTTT; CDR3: CASSLENSGNALHF
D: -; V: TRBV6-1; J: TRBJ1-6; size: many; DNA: TGTGCCAGCAGTGATCCTTCCCGGAGCTCCTATAATTCACCCCTCCACTTT; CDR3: CASSDPSRSSYNSPLHF
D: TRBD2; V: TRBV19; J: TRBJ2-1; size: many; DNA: TGTGCCAGTAGTATTGGGCGGGGGGCCCATAGCTCCTACAATGAGCAGTTCTTC; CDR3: CASSIGRGAHSSYNEQFF
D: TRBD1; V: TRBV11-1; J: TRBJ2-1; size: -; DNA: TGTGCCAGCAGCTCGACGGGACAGGGCTACAATGAGCAGTTCTTC; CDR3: CASSSTGQGYNEQFF
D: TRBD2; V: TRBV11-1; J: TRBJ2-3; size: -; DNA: TGTGCCAGCAGCTTAGTAGGGCTAGCGGGGGGGCTCACAGATACGCAGTATTTT; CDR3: CASSLVGLAGGLTDTQYF
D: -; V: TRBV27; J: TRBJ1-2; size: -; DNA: TGTGCCAGCAGTTTAGCGGGGCGAGGGACTAACCATGGCTACACCTTC; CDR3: CASSLAGRGTNHGYTF
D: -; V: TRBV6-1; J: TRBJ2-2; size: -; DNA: TGTGCCAGCAGGACAAGTCTCACCGGGGAGCTGTTTTTT; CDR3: CASRTSLTGELFF
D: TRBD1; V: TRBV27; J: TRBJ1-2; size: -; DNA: TGTGCCAGCAGTCCAGGGACAGGCTTCAACTATGGCTACACCTTC; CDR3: CASSPGTGFNYGYTF
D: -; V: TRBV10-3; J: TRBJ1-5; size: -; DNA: TGTGTCATCAGTGACCTTCGTAGCAACCAGCCCCAGCATTTT; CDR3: CVISDLRSNQPQHF
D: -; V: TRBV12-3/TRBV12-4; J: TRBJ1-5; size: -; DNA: TGTGCCAGCAGTTTAGGAGACAGACTCCGGCAGCCCCAGCATTTT; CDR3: CASSLGDRLRQPQHF
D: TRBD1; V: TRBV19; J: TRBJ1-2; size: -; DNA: TGTGCTAGTAGTATTACAGGGGGCACCTCAACAAACTATGGCTACACCTTC; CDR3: CASSITGGTSTNYGYTF
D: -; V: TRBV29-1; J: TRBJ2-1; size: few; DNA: TGCAGCGTTGGGGGGGCCGCGTACAATGAGCAGTTCTTC; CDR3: CSVGGAAYNEQFF
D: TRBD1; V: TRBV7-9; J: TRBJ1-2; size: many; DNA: TGTGCCAGCAGCTTAGAAGGGGGCGCGAATTATGGCTACACCTTC; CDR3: CASSLEGGANYGYTF
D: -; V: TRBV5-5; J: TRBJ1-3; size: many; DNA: TGTGCCAGCAGCTTGGCAGGGGTCGGAAACACCATATATTTT; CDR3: CASSLAGVGNTIYF
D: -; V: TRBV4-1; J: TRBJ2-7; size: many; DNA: TGCGCCAGCAGCCCCGTCCAAGGACTCTCCTACGAGCAGTACTTC; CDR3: CASSPVQGLSYEQYF
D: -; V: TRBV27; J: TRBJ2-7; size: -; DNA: TGTGCCAGCAGTAAGCCGGGACTTTCCTACGAGCAGTACTTC; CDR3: CASSKPGLSYEQYF
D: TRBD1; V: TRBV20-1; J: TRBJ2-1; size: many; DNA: TGCAGTGCTAGAGTGGTGACAGGGGGCGGTGAGCAGTTCTTC; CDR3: CSARVVTGGGEQFF
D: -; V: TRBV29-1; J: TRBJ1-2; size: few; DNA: TGCAGCGTTGACAACTATGGCTACACCTTC; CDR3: CSVDNYGYTF